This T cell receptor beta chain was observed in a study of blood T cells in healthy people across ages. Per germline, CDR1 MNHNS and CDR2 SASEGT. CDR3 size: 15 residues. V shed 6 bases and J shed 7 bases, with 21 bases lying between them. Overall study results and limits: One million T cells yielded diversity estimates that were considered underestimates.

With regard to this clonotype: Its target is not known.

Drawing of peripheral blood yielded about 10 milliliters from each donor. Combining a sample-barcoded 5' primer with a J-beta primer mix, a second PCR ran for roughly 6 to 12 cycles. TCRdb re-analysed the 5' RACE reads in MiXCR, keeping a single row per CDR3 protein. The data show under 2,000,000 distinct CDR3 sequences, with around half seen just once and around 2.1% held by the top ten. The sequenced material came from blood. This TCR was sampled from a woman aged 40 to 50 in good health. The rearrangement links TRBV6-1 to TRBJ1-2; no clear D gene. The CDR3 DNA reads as TGTGCCAGCAGCAAACAGACGCGTGGGGAGAGTGGCTACACCTTC. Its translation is CASSKQTRGESGYTF.